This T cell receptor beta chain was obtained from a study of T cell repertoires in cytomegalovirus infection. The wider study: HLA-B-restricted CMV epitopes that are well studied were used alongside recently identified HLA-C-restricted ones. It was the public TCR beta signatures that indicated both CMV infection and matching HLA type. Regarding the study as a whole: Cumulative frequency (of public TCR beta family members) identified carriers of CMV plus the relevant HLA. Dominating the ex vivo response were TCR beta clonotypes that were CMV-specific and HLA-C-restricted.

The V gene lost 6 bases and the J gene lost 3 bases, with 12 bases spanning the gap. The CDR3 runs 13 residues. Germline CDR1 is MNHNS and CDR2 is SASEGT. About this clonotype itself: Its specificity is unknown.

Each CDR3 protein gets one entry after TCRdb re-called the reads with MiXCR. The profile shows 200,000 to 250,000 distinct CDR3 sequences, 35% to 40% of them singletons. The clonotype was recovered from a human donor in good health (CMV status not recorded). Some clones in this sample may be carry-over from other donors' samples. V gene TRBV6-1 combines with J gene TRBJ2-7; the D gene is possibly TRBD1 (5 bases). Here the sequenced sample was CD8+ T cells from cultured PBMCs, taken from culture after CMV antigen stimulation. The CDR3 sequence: CASRNRLYYEQYF. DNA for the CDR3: TGTGCCAGCAGAAACAGGCTTTACTACGAGCAGTACTTC.